The present T cell receptor beta chain was sequenced within a study of blood T cells in healthy people across ages. This clonotype was seen a single time. A sample-barcoded 5' primer and a J-beta primer mix were used in a second PCR of about 7 to 12 cycles. MiXCR was run by TCRdb on the 5' RACE reads, yielding one entry per CDR3 protein. Found here are about 780,000 distinct CDR3 sequences, about 42% of them singletons; the top ten hold around a sixth. Germline values: CDR1 LGHNT, CDR2 FRNRAP. V shed 0 bases, J shed 4 bases, and the junction held 4 bases outside the gene matches. The CDR3 has 15 residues.

Sample: blood. This rearrangement joins TRBV12-5 to TRBJ2-5; 8 bases map to TRBD2. The origin of this receptor is a man older than 75 in good health. CDR3 sequence reads: CASGLVGREAETQYF. The CDR3 nucleotides read TGTGCTAGTGGTTTGGTAGGGCGGGAGGCAGAGACCCAGTACTTC.